The 13 T cell receptor beta chains given below trace back to one sample, sequenced in a study of T cell responses to AZD1222 COVID-19 vaccine. Data came from immunoSEQ multiplex PCR; TCRdb stores just in-frame clones and leaves some out. The sample consists of about 100,000 clones, roughly nine tenths of them appearing once. This specimen was peripheral blood, taken on day 0 of MenACWY control vaccination. The source of these receptors is an adult in good health.

This clone was picked up one time. This CDR3 is CASSLSQSYEQYF. The CDR3 DNA reads TGTGCCAGCAGTTTATCCCAGTCCTACGAGCAGTACTTC. V and J are TRBV12-3 or TRBV12-4 and TRBJ2-7; D ambiguous. The CDR3 contains 13 residues. V was shortened by 2 bases and J by 1 base, with 6 bases between the two germline ends.

This clone showed up just once. V and J are TRBV3-1 (or the pseudogene TRBV3-2) and TRBJ2-1; 10 nucleotides agree with TRBD2. Trimming removed 6 bases from V and 5 bases from J; junction bases left unmatched: 10. CDR3 size: 16 residues. Per germline, CDR1 LGHDT and CDR2 YNNKEL (reference sequence). The CDR3 is CASRLDQRGGNNEQFF. The DNA for the CDR3 is TGTGCCAGCAGGTTAGATCAGCGGGGGGGTAACAATGAGCAGTTCTTC.

The V and J genes are TRBV7-2 and TRBJ2-5; D remains ambiguous. Germline values: CDR1 SGHTA, CDR2 FQGNSA. Between the trimmed V and J ends, which lost 4 bases and 1 base, there was a span of 7 bases. CDR3 length: 13 amino acids. As DNA, the CDR3 is TGTGCCAGCAGCTCACCGATCCAAGAGACCCAGTACTTC. Amino acids: CASSSPIQETQYF. Full variable domain (remainder filled in from reference TRBV7-2 and TRBJ2-5): GAGVSQSPSNKVTEKGKDVELRCDPISGHTALYWYRQSLGQGLEFLIYFQGNSAPDKSGLPSDRFSAERTGGSVSTLTIQRTQQEDSAVYLCASSSPIQETQYFGPGTRLLVL.

V is TRBV7-9 and J is TRBJ2-5; TRBD1 aligns across 7 bases. Germline CDR1 is SEHNR and CDR2 is FQNEAQ (reference sequence). V lost 6 bases, J lost 3 bases, and 7 bases stayed unmatched. This CDR3 contains 14 residues. The CDR3 DNA is TGTGCCAGCAGTTATGGGACAGCGGAAGAGACCCAGTACTTC. This encodes CASSYGTAEETQYF.

This clone has a single count. DNA of the CDR3: TGCAGCGTTGCACCATGGAAGGGAGGCTACACCTTC. Translating gives CSVAPWKGGYTF. J is TRBJ1-2 and V is TRBV29-1; D gene ambiguous. Per germline, CDR1 SQVTM and CDR2 ANQGSEA. V lost 4 bases to trimming and J lost 8 bases, with 14 bases between them. This CDR3 has 12 residues.

The rearrangement links TRBV2 to TRBJ2-7; D ambiguous. The CDR3 covers 13 residues. V lost 4 bases, J lost 3 bases, and 10 bases lay in between. From germline, CDR1 is SNHLY and CDR2 FYNNEI. DNA for the CDR3: TGTGCCAGCAGTGCCGGCGCGTTCTACGAGCAGTACTTC. Its protein is CASSAGAFYEQYF.

The V gene is TRBV10-2, the J gene TRBJ2-6; 10 nucleotides match TRBD1. Germline V CDR1 and CDR2: WSHSY, SAAADI. The CDR3 sequence is 17 residues long. The V and J ends lost 3 bases and 4 bases, in that order; junction bases with no gene match: 6. The CDR3 nucleotides read TGCGCCAGCAGTGATGGGACAGGGGTTTCCGGGGCCAACGTCCTGACTTTC. Amino acids: CASSDGTGVSGANVLTF.

The CDR3 is CASSLPLSTDTQYF. The DNA of the CDR3 is TGTGCCAGCAGCTTGCCATTAAGCACAGATACGCAGTATTTT. The J gene is TRBJ2-3, the V gene TRBV5-6, with unresolved D. CDR1 and CDR2 (germline): SGHDT, YYEEEE. The CDR3 covers 14 residues. Trimming stripped 1 base from V and 0 bases from J, with 6 bases between.

The rearrangement joins TRBV28 to TRBJ1-5; D is unresolved. The CDR3 is 14 amino acids. The V gene's germline CDR1 is MDHEN and CDR2 SYDVKM. V gave up 7 bases and J gave up 6 bases, with 16 bases separating them. CDR3 DNA: TGTGCCAGCAATGTCTTGGACGCCGGTCAGCCCCAGCATTTT. Residues: CASNVLDAGQPQHF.

The genes are TRBV5-1 and TRBJ1-2, with D possibly matching TRBD1 (6 bases). V lost 4 bases, J lost 6 bases, and 13 bases lay in between. CDR1 is SGHRS and CDR2 is YFSETQ in the germline V gene. This CDR3 is 13 amino acids long. The CDR3 coding sequence is TGCGCCAGCAGCCGGGGACAACTGGATGGCTACACCTTC. It specifies CASSRGQLDGYTF. Filled out from reference TRBV5-1 and TRBJ1-2, the complete variable domain reads KAGVTQTPRYLIKTRGQQVTLSCSPISGHRSVSWYQQTPGQGLQFLFEYFSETQRNKGNFPGRFSGRQFSNSRSEMNVSTLELGDSALYLCASSRGQLDGYTFGSGTRLTVV.

This clone was detected only once. The rearrangement uses TRBV30 and TRBJ1-4; weak D call: TRBD1 (6 bases). Germline-derived CDR1 and CDR2 are GTSNPN and SVGIG (reference sequence). The CDR3 is 15 amino acids. V lost 0 bases and J 8 bases, leaving 16 bases between the germline ends. CDR3: CAWSVPMAGAEKLFF. CDR3 nucleotide sequence: TGTGCCTGGAGTGTACCAATGGCAGGGGCGGAAAAACTGTTTTTT.

V gene TRBV6-5 combines with J gene TRBJ2-3, with TRBD2 matching 9 bases. The CDR3 runs 15 residues. CDR1 and CDR2 from the germline V gene are MNHEY and SVGAGI. V shed 5 bases, J shed 4 bases, and the junction held 7 bases outside the gene matches. CDR3 region: CASSPRGGDADTQYF. Written as DNA, the CDR3 is TGTGCCAGCAGTCCGCGGGGGGGAGACGCAGATACGCAGTATTTT.

The CDR3 DNA reads as TGTGCCATCGGGAAAGGGGGGGATGTACACGAGCAGTACTTC. It is translated as CAIGKGGDVHEQYF. V and J are TRBV10-3 and TRBJ2-7, with D perhaps TRBD2 (7 bases). V gave up 8 bases and J gave up 5 bases, with 19 bases separating them. This CDR3 is built from 14 residues. CDR1 and CDR2 (germline): ENHRY, SYGVKD.